This TCR beta chain emerged from a study of CXCR3-negative and CXCR3-positive naive CD8 T cells. Overall study findings and caveats: CXCR3-positive naive cells carried more hydrophobic TRB CDR3s than CXCR3-negative naive cells did.

CD45RO-CCR7+CD27+CD95- marked naive CD8+ T cells. The method, 5' RACE with UMI labels, was used to prepare the TRB cDNA libraries. TCRdb reprocessed the 5' RACE reads, keeping one entry per CDR3 protein, no DNA. The sample holds 150,000 to 180,000 distinct CDR3 sequences. Germline CDR1 reads SGHRS; CDR2 reads YFSETQ. The CDR3 extends over 15 amino acids. As for this clonotype: Its antigen is currently unknown.

The TCR comes from a human donor in good health. Some clones in this sample may be carry-over from other donors' samples. What was sequenced was naive CXCR3+ CD8+ T cells from blood. Subset noted: CD45RO-CCR7+CD27+CD95- naive CD8+ T cells expressing CXCR3 (TNR3+). The V and J genes are TRBV5-1 and TRBJ2-1; the D call from TCRdb, TRBD1, cannot be confirmed without DNA. The CDR3 reads CASSSTGPHYNEQFF.